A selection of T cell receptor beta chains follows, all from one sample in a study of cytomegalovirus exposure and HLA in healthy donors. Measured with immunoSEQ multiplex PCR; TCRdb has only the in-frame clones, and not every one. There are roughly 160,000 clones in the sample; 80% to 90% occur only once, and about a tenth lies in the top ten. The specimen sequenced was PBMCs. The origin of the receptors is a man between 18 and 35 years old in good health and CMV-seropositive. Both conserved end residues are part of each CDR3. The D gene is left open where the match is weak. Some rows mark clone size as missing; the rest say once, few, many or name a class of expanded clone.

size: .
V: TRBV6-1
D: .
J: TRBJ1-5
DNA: TGTGCCAGCAGTGAAGTGTTCGGTCTCAATCAGCCCCAGCATTTT
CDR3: CASSEVFGLNQPQHF

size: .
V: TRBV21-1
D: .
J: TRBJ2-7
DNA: TGTGCCAGCAAAAAAGCCGGGAACTACGAGCAGTACTTC
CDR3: CASKKAGNYEQYF

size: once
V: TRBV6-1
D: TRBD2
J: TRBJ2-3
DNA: TGTGCCAGCGTAGGACTAGCTCCCACAGATACGCAGTATTTT
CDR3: CASVGLAPTDTQYF

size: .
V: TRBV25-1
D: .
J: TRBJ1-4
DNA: TGTGCCAGCAGTGCGCTCAGGGGAATTAATGAAAAACTGTTTTTT
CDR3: CASSALRGINEKLFF

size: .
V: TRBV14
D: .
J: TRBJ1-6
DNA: TGTGCCAGCAGCCAAGATATTTCACCCCTCCACTTT
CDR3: CASSQDISPLHF

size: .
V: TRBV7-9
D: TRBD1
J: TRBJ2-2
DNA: TGTGCCAGCAGCTCCCGGACAGGGGCGAACACCGGGGAGCTGTTTTTT
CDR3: CASSSRTGANTGELFF

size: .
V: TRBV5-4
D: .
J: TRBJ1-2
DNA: TGTGCCAGCAGCTTGCGGGGAAACTATGGCTACACCTTC
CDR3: CASSLRGNYGYTF

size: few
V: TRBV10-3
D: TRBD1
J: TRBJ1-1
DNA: TGTGCCATCAGTGAGACAGGGGGCACTGAAGCTTTCTTT
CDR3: CAISETGGTEAFF

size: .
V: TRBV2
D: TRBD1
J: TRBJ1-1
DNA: TGTGCCAGCAGTGATGGAGGACAGGGGCTCACTGAAGCTTTCTTT
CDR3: CASSDGGQGLTEAFF

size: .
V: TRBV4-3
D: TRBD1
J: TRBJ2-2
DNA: TGCGCCAGCAGCCGGGCGGGACAGGGTATCGGGGAGCTGTTTTTT
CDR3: CASSRAGQGIGELFF

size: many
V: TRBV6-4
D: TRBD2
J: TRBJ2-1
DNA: TGTGCCAGCAGTGAGGGCGGGGGGGCTTCGGATGAGCAGTTCTTC
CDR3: CASSEGGGASDEQFF

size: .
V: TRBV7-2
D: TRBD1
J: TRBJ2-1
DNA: TGTGCCAGCAGATCCCCCGGGACAGGCCTCAATGAGCAGTTCTTC
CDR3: CASRSPGTGLNEQFF

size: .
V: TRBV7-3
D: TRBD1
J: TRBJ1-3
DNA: TGTGCCAGCAACCCTCAATCAGGGGGACTGTCAAACACCATATATTTT
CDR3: CASNPQSGGLSNTIYF

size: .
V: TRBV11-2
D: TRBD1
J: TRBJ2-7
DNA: TGTGCCAGCAGTCTACTGTTTCCGGGACAGGGAAAAAGGGAGCAGTACTTC
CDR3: CASSLLFPGQGKREQYF

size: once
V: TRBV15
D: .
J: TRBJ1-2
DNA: TGTGCCACCAGCAAAACAGGGCGGAACTATGGCTACACCTTC
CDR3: CATSKTGRNYGYTF

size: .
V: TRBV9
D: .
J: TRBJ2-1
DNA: TGTGCCAGCAGCGTAGGAGGGAACACCTACAATGAGCAGTTCTTC
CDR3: CASSVGGNTYNEQFF

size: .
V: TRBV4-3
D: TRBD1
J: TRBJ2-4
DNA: TGCGCCAGCAGCCAAATGGACAGGAACATTCAGTACTTC
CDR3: CASSQMDRNIQYF

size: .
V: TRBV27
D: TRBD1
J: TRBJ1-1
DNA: TGTGCCAGCAGGTTACAGGGGCGGAACACTGAAGCTTTCTTT
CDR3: CASRLQGRNTEAFF

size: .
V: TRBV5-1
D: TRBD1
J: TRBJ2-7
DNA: TGCGCCAGCAGCTTGCTCCAACAGGGGCGCTACGAGCAGTACTTC
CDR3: CASSLLQQGRYEQYF

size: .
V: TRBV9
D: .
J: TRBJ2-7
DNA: TGTGCCAGCAGCGCCTTACAGGGTGTTGGGGAGCAGTACTTC
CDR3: CASSALQGVGEQYF

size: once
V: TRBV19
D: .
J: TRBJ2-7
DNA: TGTGCCAGTAGTATTTCTTCCGAGCAGTACTTC
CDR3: CASSISSEQYF

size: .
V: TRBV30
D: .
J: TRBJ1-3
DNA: TGTGCCTGGGGTGGGTTCGGTTCTGGAAACACCATATATTTT
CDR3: CAWGGFGSGNTIYF

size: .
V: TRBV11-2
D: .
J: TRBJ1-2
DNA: TGTGCCAGCAGCCAAGACAGCCTCGGCTACACCTTC
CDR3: CASSQDSLGYTF

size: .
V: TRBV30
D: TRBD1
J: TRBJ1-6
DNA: TGTGCCTGGCAGGGACAGGGGTATAATTCCCCCCTCCACTTT
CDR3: CAWQGQGYNSPLHF

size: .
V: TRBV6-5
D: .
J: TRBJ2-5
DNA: TGTGCCAGCACCACGGAGGGGGCGGAAGAGACCCAGTACTTC
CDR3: CASTTEGAEETQYF

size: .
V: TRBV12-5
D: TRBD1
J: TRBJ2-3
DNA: TGTGCTAGTGGCCCAACCGGGACAGGGGCAGATACGCAGTATTTT
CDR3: CASGPTGTGADTQYF

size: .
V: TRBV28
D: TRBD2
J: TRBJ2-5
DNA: TGTGCCATAAGGGGGGTAGCGGGGGAAGAGACCCAGTACTTC
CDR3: CAIRGVAGEETQYF

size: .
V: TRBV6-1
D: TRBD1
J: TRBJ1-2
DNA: TGTGCCAGCAGGGGACAGGGTCTGGGCTACACCTTC
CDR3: CASRGQGLGYTF

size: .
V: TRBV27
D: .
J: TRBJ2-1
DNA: TGTGCCAGCAGTTTATCAGGGGCTTTATACAATGAGCAGTTCTTC
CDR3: CASSLSGALYNEQFF

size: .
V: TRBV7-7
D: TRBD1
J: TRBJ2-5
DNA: TGTGCCAGCAGCACAGGGACAGGGACCCAAGAGACCCAGTACTTC
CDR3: CASSTGTGTQETQYF

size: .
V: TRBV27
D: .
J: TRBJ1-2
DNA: TGTGCCAGCAGTTCCGGGACTCTCTATGGCTACACCTTC
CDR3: CASSSGTLYGYTF

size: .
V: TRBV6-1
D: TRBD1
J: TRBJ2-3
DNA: TGTGCCAGCAGTGAAGAGTTGACAGGGACGGGCACAGATACGCAGTATTTT
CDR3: CASSEELTGTGTDTQYF

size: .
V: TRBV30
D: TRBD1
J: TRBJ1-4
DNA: TGTGCCTGGAGTGATGGACAGGGTCTGGAAAAACTGTTTTTT
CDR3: CAWSDGQGLEKLFF

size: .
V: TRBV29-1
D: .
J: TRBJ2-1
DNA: TGCAGCGTTCAAGAAAGGACTTCCCACAATGAGCAGTTCTTC
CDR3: CSVQERTSHNEQFF

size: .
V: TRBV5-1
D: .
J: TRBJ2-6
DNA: TGCGCCAGCAGCTTGCCCGACAGCTCTGGGGCCAACGTCCTGACTTTC
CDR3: CASSLPDSSGANVLTF

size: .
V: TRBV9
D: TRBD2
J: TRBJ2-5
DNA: TGTGCCAGCAGCGTCTCTAGCGGGGGGGTAAAAGAGACCCAGTACTTC
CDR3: CASSVSSGGVKETQYF

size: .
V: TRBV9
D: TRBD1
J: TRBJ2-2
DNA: TGTGCCAGCAGCCATACAGGGGCGGACACCGGGGAGCTGTTTTTT
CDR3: CASSHTGADTGELFF

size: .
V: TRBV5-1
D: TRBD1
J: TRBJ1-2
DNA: TGCGCCAGCAGCCCTGGGGACCTGACAGGGGGTGGAGATGGCTACACCTTC
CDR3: CASSPGDLTGGGDGYTF

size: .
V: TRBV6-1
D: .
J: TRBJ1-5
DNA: TGTGCCAGCAGTGAAGCGACCAGGCCCTATAGCAATCAGCCCCAGCATTTT
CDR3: CASSEATRPYSNQPQHF

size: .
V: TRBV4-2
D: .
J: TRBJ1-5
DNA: TGTGCCAGCAGAGCCTTTAGCAATCAGCCCCAGCATTTT
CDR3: CASRAFSNQPQHF

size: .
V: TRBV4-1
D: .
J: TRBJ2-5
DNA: TGCGCCAGCAGCTCGCGGGACAGCCTACAAGAGACCCAGTACTTC
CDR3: CASSSRDSLQETQYF

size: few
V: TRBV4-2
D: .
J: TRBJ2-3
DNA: TGTGCCAGCAGCCGGGGGGATATATTGCGCACAGATACGCAGTATTTT
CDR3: CASSRGDILRTDTQYF

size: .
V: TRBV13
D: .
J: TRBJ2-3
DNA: TGTGCCAGCAGCTCATACTTCAGCACAGATACGCAGTATTTT
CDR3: CASSSYFSTDTQYF

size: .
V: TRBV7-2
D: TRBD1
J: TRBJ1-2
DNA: TGTGCCAGCAGCTCCGAACACCGGACAGGGGGCCTCTATGGCTACACCTTC
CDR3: CASSSEHRTGGLYGYTF

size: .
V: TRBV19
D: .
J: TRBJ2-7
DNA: TGTGCCAGTAGTATTTCGAGGAGCTCCTACGAGCAGTACTTC
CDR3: CASSISRSSYEQYF

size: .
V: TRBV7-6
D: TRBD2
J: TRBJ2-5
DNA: TGTGCCAGCAGCTCAAACGTCCCGGGACTAGAACAAGAGACCCAGTACTTC
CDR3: CASSSNVPGLEQETQYF

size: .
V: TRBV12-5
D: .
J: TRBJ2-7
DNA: TGTGCTAGTGGACTTACGGACAGCTCCTACGAGCAGTACTTC
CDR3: CASGLTDSSYEQYF

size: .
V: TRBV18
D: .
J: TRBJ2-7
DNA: TGTGCCAGCTCACCTGATCTAGGGGGTCTTTACGAGCAGTACTTC
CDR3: CASSPDLGGLYEQYF

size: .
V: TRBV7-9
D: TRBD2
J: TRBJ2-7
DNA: TGTGCCAGCAGCCGGGGGGTTGACGAGCAGTACTTC
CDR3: CASSRGVDEQYF

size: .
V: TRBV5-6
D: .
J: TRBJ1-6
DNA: TGTGCCAGCAGCTTGAGACAGTTTGGTTCACCCCTCCACTTT
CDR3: CASSLRQFGSPLHF

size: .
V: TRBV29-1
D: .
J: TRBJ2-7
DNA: TGCAGCGTCTGGGCAGGGCCCGACGAGCAGTACTTC
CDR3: CSVWAGPDEQYF